This T cell receptor beta chain was captured in a study of cytomegalovirus exposure and HLA in healthy donors. The PCR ran on 60 Vbeta and 13 Jbeta primers. The protocol was immunoSEQ multiplex PCR, while the TCRdb copy is restricted to in-frame clones and leaves out a portion. This sample has fewer than 250,000 clones, with 80% to 90% found just once. The CDR3 is 16 amino acids. CDR1 is LNHDA, CDR2 SQIVND, per germline (reference sequence). Trimming pared 4 bases from V and 0 bases from J, leaving 12 bases between. The chain uses TRBV19 and TRBJ1-4; D remains ambiguous. This clonotype was sampled from a man aged 40-49 years in good health and CMV-seropositive. Sequencing input: PBMCs. CDR3 nucleotide sequence: TGTGCCAGTAGTACCCTTGAGCTGACAACTAATGAAAAACTGTTTTTT. This translates into CASSTLELTTNEKLFF. Drawing the rest from reference TRBV19 and TRBJ1-4, the complete variable domain is DGGITQSPKYLFRKEGQNVTLSCEQNLNHDAMYWYRQDPGQGLRLIYYSQIVNDFQKGDIAEGYSVSREKKESFPLTVTSAQKNPTAFYLCASSTLELTTNEKLFFGSGTQLSVL.